The T cell receptor (beta chain) described here comes from a study of patients and donors after allogeneic stem cell transplantation. In TCRdb, the RT-PCR reads were re-called with MiXCR into one record per CDR3 protein. Altogether fewer than 250,000 distinct CDR3 sequences are present, about 14% being singletons, with the ten largest covering roughly 11%. Looked up from germline, CDR1 is ENHRY and CDR2 is SYGVKD. This CDR3 comprises 15 residues. V was shortened by 2 bases and J by 3 bases, with 13 bases between the two germline ends. This clonotype was detected ten times or more. What was sequenced was blood, either unsorted or a sorted T cell fraction (not recorded which). The source of this sequence is a human donor who was either an allogeneic HSCT recipient or a stem cell or donor lymphocyte infusion donor (not recorded which). It is not recorded whose cells these are; they may come from a transplant donor. The chain combines TRBV10-3 with TRBJ1-2; D is ambiguous. CDR3 nucleotide sequence: TGTGCCATCAGTGAGCGGTCCCCGCGGGACTATGGCTACACCTTC. Translated, it gives CAISERSPRDYGYTF.